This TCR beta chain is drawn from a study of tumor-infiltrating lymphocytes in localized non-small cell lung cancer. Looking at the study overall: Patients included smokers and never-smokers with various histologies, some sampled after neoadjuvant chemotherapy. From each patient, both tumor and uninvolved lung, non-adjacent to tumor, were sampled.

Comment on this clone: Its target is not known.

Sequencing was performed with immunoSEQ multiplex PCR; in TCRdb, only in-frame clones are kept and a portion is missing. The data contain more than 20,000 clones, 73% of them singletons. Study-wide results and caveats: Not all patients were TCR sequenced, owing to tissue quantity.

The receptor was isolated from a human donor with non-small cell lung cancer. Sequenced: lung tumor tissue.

The CDR3 loop reads CASSPRQGKETEAFF. The CDR3 DNA sequence: TGTGCCAGCTCACCACGACAGGGGAAGGAAACTGAAGCTTTCTTT. The V call is TRBV18, the J call TRBJ1-1, with 8 positions matching TRBD1. V trimming: 1 base; J trimming: 5 bases; junction bases outside the gene matches: 6. This CDR3 has 15 residues. Germline values: CDR1 KGHSH, CDR2 LQKENI. The complete variable domain, with remaining parts taken from reference TRBV18 and TRBJ1-1, reads NAGVMQNPRHLVRRRGQEARLRCSPMKGHSHVYWYRQLPEEGLKFMVYLQKENIIDESGMPKERFSAEFPKEGPSILRIQQVVRGDSAAYFCASSPRQGKETEAFFGQGTRLTVV.